The 21 T cell receptor beta chains presented below share a single source sample, sequenced in a study of T cell responses to AZD1222 COVID-19 vaccine. Sequencing used immunoSEQ multiplex PCR; TCRdb keeps in-frame clones, though not all of them. The table records roughly 150,000 clones, approximately 83% of them present only once. The sequencing used peripheral blood, collected on day 0 of AZD1222 vaccination. These receptors were obtained from an adult in good health.

The chain carries TRBV30 and TRBJ1-6; 7 bases fit TRBD1. Trimming removed 3 bases from V and 8 bases from J; junction bases left unmatched: 4. CDR1 and CDR2 from the germline V gene are GTSNPN and SVGIG (reference sequence). The CDR3 runs to 13 residues. CDR3 bases: TGTGCCTGGAGCTCGACAGGGTATTCACCCCTCCACTTT. Its translation: CAWSSTGYSPLHF. Full variable domain (rest looked up from reference TRBV30 and TRBJ1-6): SQTIHQWPATLVQPVGSPLSLECTVEGTSNPNLYWYRQAAGRGLQLLFYSVGIGQISSEVPQNLSASRPQDRQFILSSKKLLLSDSGFYLCAWSSTGYSPLHFGNGTRLTVT.

The chain couples TRBV12-5 to TRBJ2-7; D remains ambiguous. V shed 9 bases and J shed 1 base, with 13 bases lying between them. The germline V gene encodes CDR1 LGHNT and CDR2 FRNRAP. This CDR3 is 13 amino acids long. CDR3 nucleotide sequence: TGTGCTAGCACGCTTGGATCTTCCTACGAGCAGTACTTC. Encoded protein: CASTLGSSYEQYF.

The rearrangement uses TRBV24-1 and TRBJ2-2; maybe TRBD2 (6 bases). This CDR3 contains 16 residues. Per germline, CDR1 KGHDR and CDR2 SFDVKD. V was pared by 1 base and J by 3 bases, with 11 bases between. The CDR3 is CATSDFAGLDTGELFF. CDR3 DNA: TGTGCCACCAGTGATTTCGCGGGGTTGGACACCGGGGAGCTGTTTTTT.

Only a few counts were recorded for this clone. V gene TRBV27 combines with J gene TRBJ1-2; a weak D match, TRBD1 (5 bases). This CDR3 spans 13 amino acids. Trimming pared 0 bases from V and 7 bases from J, leaving 9 bases between. Germline CDR1 reads MNHEY; CDR2 reads SMNVEV (reference sequence). DNA for the CDR3: TGTGCCAGCAGTTTATCAGGGGCGGGTGGCTACACCTTC. Translated, it gives CASSLSGAGGYTF.

V gene TRBV30 combines with J gene TRBJ1-1, with D unresolved. CDR3 size: 14 residues. Trimming removed 4 bases at V and 5 bases at J, with 17 bases between. The germline V gene encodes CDR1 GTSNPN and CDR2 SVGIG (reference sequence). The CDR3 DNA reads as TGTGCCTGGAAGACGGGCCCTTGGGGTACTGAAGCTTTCTTT. Encoded protein: CAWKTGPWGTEAFF.

This chain links TRBV4-1 with TRBJ2-5, with D possibly being TRBD1 (5 bases). V lost 0 bases, J lost 5 bases, and 10 bases lay in between. CDR3 length: 14 residues. Germline CDR1 reads MGHRA; CDR2 reads YSYEKL. The CDR3 sequence is CASSQEGVRETQYF. DNA of the CDR3: TGCGCCAGCAGCCAAGAAGGGGTCAGGGAGACCCAGTACTTC.

This chain uses TRBV28 with TRBJ1-1; no definite D call. Trimming left V 1 base short and J 7 bases short, with 10 bases between. The CDR3 covers 13 residues. Germline lookup yields CDR1 MDHEN and CDR2 SYDVKM. The CDR3 region has the DNA TGTGCCAGCAGTTTATTAAGAGGATTTGAAGCTTTCTTT. Its translation: CASSLLRGFEAFF.

CDR3: CASSFGKGLESYEQYF. DNA for the CDR3: TGTGCCAGCAGTTTTGGGAAAGGGTTAGAGTCCTACGAGCAGTACTTC. The genes are TRBV28 and TRBJ2-7; D gene uncertain. This CDR3 has 16 amino acids. Germline V gene lookup returns CDR1 MDHEN and CDR2 SYDVKM. V was pared by 3 bases and J by 1 base, with 16 bases between.

The chain links TRBV19 to TRBJ1-5, with D tentatively TRBD1 (5 bases). The CDR3 totals 14 residues. Germline V CDR1 and CDR2: LNHDA, SQIVND (reference sequence). V was pared by 3 bases and J by 2 bases, with 8 bases between. CDR3 in DNA: TGTGCCAGTAGTATGACAGCCGGCAATCAGCCCCAGCATTTT. Its protein is CASSMTAGNQPQHF.

The chain is built from TRBV7-2 and TRBJ2-7; 7 nucleotides align to TRBD2. CDR3 length: 13 amino acids. The junction had 5 bases not matched to a gene; V was cut back by 6 bases and J by 3 bases. Germline CDR1 is SGHTA and CDR2 is FQGNSA. This chain's CDR3 is CASSPGLDYEQYF. The CDR3 nucleotides are TGTGCCAGCAGTCCCGGACTAGACTACGAGCAGTACTTC. Combining the CDR3 with reference TRBV7-2 and TRBJ2-7 gives the whole variable domain GAGVSQSPSNKVTEKGKDVELRCDPISGHTALYWYRQSLGQGLEFLIYFQGNSAPDKSGLPSDRFSAERTGGSVSTLTIQRTQQEDSAVYLCASSPGLDYEQYFGPGTRLTVT.

The chain joins TRBV6-2 or TRBV6-3 to TRBJ1-6, with no clear D. Per the germline V gene, CDR1 is MNHEY and CDR2 is SVGEGT. The germline V and J ends were trimmed by 5 bases and 5 bases, with 16 bases remaining between them. This CDR3 comprises 16 residues. In DNA, the CDR3 is TGTGCCAGCAGTGCCTTGCAGGAGCAGAATAATTCACCCCTCCACTTT. Amino acids: CASSALQEQNNSPLHF.

The chain has TRBV7-8 and TRBJ2-4; possible D gene TRBD2, 6 bases. The germline gives CDR1 SGHVS, CDR2 FQNEAQ. The V end was cut by 0 bases, the J end by 4 bases, with 7 bases between. The CDR3 extends over 14 amino acids. The CDR3 loop is CASSLAAGKNIQYF. CDR3 bases: TGTGCCAGCAGCTTAGCGGCGGGAAAAAACATTCAGTACTTC.

The chain has TRBV21-1 and TRBJ2-7. TRBV21-1 is noted as a pseudogene. The CDR3 consists of 12 residues. The CDR3: CASSKMWDEQYF. For the CDR3, the DNA is TGTGCCAGCAGCAAGATGTGGGACGAGCAGTACTTC.

The chain links TRBV12-3 or TRBV12-4 to TRBJ1-3; D not certain. This CDR3 has 12 residues. Deletions cut 2 bases from V and 9 bases from J, with 8 bases between. The CDR3: CASSLWRGTIYF. DNA for the CDR3: TGTGCCAGCAGTTTATGGCGTGGCACCATATATTTT.

This clone was seen just once. The genes are TRBV5-6 and TRBJ2-5; the D is unclear. The CDR3 consists of 14 residues. V was clipped by 0 bases and J by 5 bases, with 11 bases between them. Germline values: CDR1 SGHDT, CDR2 YYEEEE. Written as DNA, the CDR3 is TGTGCCAGCAGCTTGGGGGCTTTTGAGGAGACCCAGTACTTC. Translation gives CASSLGAFEETQYF.

This chain uses TRBV2 with TRBJ2-7, with 7 nucleotides matching TRBD1. The J segment lost 5 bases and the V segment lost 6 bases, leaving 10 bases of the junction unmatched. Germline V lookup: CDR1 SNHLY, CDR2 FYNNEI. The CDR3 is 14 amino acids. The CDR3: CASSLGETGDEQYF. The CDR3, as DNA: TGTGCCAGCAGCCTTGGGGAAACAGGGGACGAGCAGTACTTC.

The chain employs TRBV2 and TRBJ1-4, with D possibly TRBD1 on 6 matching bases. The V gene lost 5 bases and the J gene lost 2 bases, with 12 bases spanning the gap. Germline V gene sequence: CDR1 SNHLY, CDR2 FYNNEI. This CDR3 contains 15 residues. CDR3 nucleotide sequence: TGTGCCAGCAGTTCTCTAGGGGGTACTAATGAAAAACTGTTTTTT. Translated, it gives CASSSLGGTNEKLFF.

This clone was seen only once. V usage is TRBV29-1 and J usage is TRBJ1-2; D is perhaps TRBD1 (6 bases). The V gene's germline CDR1 is SQVTM and CDR2 ANQGSEA. The CDR3 runs 14 residues. V was clipped by 6 bases and J by 3 bases, with 17 bases between them. This CDR3 reads CSVGERSGDYGYTF. DNA for the CDR3: TGCAGCGTGGGGGAGAGATCAGGGGACTATGGCTACACCTTC.

The rearrangement uses TRBV7-2 and TRBJ2-2, with TRBD1 matching over 7 bases. Germline V lookup: CDR1 SGHTA, CDR2 FQGNSA. V gave up 4 bases and J gave up 0 bases; unmatched junction bases: 11. The CDR3 totals 18 residues. This chain's CDR3 is CASSWKTGLVPNTGELFF. Here the CDR3 DNA reads TGTGCCAGCAGCTGGAAGACAGGGTTGGTCCCGAACACCGGGGAGCTGTTTTTT.

This chain links TRBV5-1 with TRBJ1-4; D may be TRBD1 (6 bases). Trimming removed 3 bases from V and 4 bases from J, with 10 bases in between. Looked up from germline, CDR1 is SGHRS and CDR2 is YFSETQ. The length of the CDR3 is 14 residues. Here the CDR3 DNA reads TGCGCCAGCAGCTCCACAGGGTTTAATGAAAAACTGTTTTTT. This sequence encodes CASSSTGFNEKLFF.

The rearrangement uses TRBV27 and TRBJ1-3; TRBD1 is a possible D gene (5 bases). The CDR3 loop spans 18 amino acids. The ends were cut back, 5 bases at V and 4 bases at J, with 24 bases in the middle. Germline V gene data show CDR1 as MNHEY and CDR2 as SMNVEV (reference sequence). The CDR3 DNA reads TGTGCCAGCAGTCTCTCCTGGGACCATTCCCTGGGAGGAAACACCATATATTTT. Protein: CASSLSWDHSLGGNTIYF.